This entry is about one T cell receptor beta chain. After removal of 1 base from V and 6 bases from J, the junction contained 4 bases not matched to a gene. CDR1 is SGHRS, CDR2 YFSETQ, per germline. The CDR3 is 15 amino acids. This sample was included in a study of blood T cell repertoires in COVID-19. The overall study: Specimens from acute and convalescent COVID-19 originated in the United States, Italy and Spain. PBMCs, B-cell-depleted T cells, or T cells provided the cDNA or gDNA that made up the material.

As originally analysed: The authors estimated nucleated cell counts from reference gene primer amplification. Some clones are missing from TCRdb's copy, which holds only in-frame ones; the method was immunoSEQ multiplex PCR. The DNA was the basis for D and trimming; V, J and clone size are from that table. The profile shows 55,000 to 80,000 clones, 82% of them singletons. The chain couples TRBV5-1 to TRBJ2-2; TRBD2 matches 9 bases. This TCR came from a man older than 75 with active COVID-19. The specimen sequenced was peripheral blood. CDR3 protein: CASSLSPSGAGELFF. The CDR3 region has the DNA TGCGCCAGCAGCTTGTCCCCTAGCGGGGCCGGGGAGCTGTTTTTT.